This T cell receptor (beta chain) was sequenced during a study of patients and donors after allogeneic stem cell transplantation. Germline V gene sequence: CDR1 SGHVS, CDR2 FQNEAQ. The length of the CDR3 is 16 residues. Trimming cost V 5 bases and J 4 bases; bases outside gene matches: 8. This clonotype was counted between two and nine times. TCRdb ran MiXCR on the RT-PCR reads and lists one entry per CDR3 protein. The sample contains fewer than 500,000 distinct CDR3 sequences, 16% of which appear only once. The clonotype comes from a human donor who was either an allogeneic HSCT recipient or a stem cell or donor lymphocyte infusion donor (not recorded which). It is not recorded whose cells these are; they may come from a transplant donor. This chain links TRBV7-8 with TRBJ2-2, with 9 bases matching TRBD2. The source material was blood, either unsorted or a sorted T cell fraction (not recorded which). As DNA, the CDR3 is TGTGCCAGCAGCCAGGTCTTAGCGGGAGTCACCGGGGAGCTGTTTTTT. Translation: CASSQVLAGVTGELFF.